This T cell receptor (beta chain) appears in the sequencing data of a study of brain T cells in children with intractable seizures. The study's findings and limits: Viral specificity was inferred only from CDR3 similarity; HCMV serostatus was unknown.

In regard to this clone: The antigen is undetermined.

Measured with immunoSEQ multiplex PCR; TCRdb has only the in-frame clones, and not every one. This sample has about 350,000 clones, with 93% found just once. The time point is: blood from clinic visit 5 months post-surgery; TSC patient then seizure free. The CDR3 runs to 11 residues. V was clipped by 5 bases and J by 4 bases, with 7 bases between them. CDR1 and CDR2 from the germline V gene are DFQATT and SNEGSKA (reference sequence). The J gene is TRBJ2-3, the V gene TRBV20-1, with D possibly matching TRBD1 (5 bases). The source of this sequence is a boy under two years old with tuberous sclerosis and intractable seizures. This material consisted of peripheral blood, taken 4 to 5 months after surgery. As DNA, the CDR3 is TGCAGTGCTCGCAGGGCAGATACGCAGTATTTT. Translated, it gives CSARRADTQYF.